This T cell receptor beta chain was sequenced for a study of blood T cell repertoires in COVID-19. Overall study: The study drew acute and convalescent COVID-19 samples from the United States, Italy and Spain. The cDNA or gDNA used as material had been derived from T cells, B-cell-depleted T cells, or PBMCs.

Per the original data handling: Estimation of nucleated cell counts relied on the amplification of reference gene primers. Assay: immunoSEQ multiplex PCR; the TCRdb copy retains only in-frame clones and omits some. The DNA was the basis for D and trimming; V, J and clone size are from that table. The sample includes 45,000 to 60,000 clones, more than 75% of them seen just once. With 4 bases removed from V and 1 base from J, the gap between germline ends came to 10 bases. Germline V gives CDR1 SGHRS, CDR2 YFSETQ. This CDR3 spans 14 amino acids. The sample comprised peripheral blood. This chain connects TRBV5-1 to TRBJ2-3, with D possibly TRBD1 on 6 matching bases. The TCR comes from a human donor with active COVID-19. The donor label of this sample is uncertain. The CDR3 sequence is CASSRRQGTDTQYF. The CDR3 DNA sequence: TGCGCCAGCAGCCGTCGACAGGGCACAGATACGCAGTATTTT. Full variable domain (missing parts from reference TRBV5-1 and TRBJ2-3): KAGVTQTPRYLIKTRGQQVTLSCSPISGHRSVSWYQQTPGQGLQFLFEYFSETQRNKGNFPGRFSGRQFSNSRSEMNVSTLELGDSALYLCASSRRQGTDTQYFGPGTRLTVL.